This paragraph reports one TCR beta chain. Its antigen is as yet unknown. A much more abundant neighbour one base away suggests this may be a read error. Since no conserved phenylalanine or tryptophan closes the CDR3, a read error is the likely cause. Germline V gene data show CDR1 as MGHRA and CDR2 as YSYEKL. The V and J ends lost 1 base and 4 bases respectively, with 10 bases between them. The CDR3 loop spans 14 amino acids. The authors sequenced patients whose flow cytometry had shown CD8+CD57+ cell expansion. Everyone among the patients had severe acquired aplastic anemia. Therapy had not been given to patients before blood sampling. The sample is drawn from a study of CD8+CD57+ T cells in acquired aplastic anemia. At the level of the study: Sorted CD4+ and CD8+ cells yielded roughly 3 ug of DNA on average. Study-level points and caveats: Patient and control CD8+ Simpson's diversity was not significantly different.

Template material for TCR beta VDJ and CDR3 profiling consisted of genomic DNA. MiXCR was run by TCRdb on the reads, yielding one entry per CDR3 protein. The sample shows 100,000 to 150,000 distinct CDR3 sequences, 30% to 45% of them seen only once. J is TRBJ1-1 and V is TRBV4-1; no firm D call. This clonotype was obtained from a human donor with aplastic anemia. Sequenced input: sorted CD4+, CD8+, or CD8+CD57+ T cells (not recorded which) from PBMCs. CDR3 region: CASSQVAGITEAFS. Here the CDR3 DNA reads TGCGCCAGCAGCCAAGTGGCGGGGATCACTGAAGCTTTCTCT.